The T cell receptor (beta chain) under discussion was sequenced for a study of T cells in Graves' hyperthyroidism and ophthalmopathy. Study context: Prior to any treatment, at the point of initial diagnosis, peripheral blood was collected. Findings and caveats of the study: Most expanded thyroid clonotypes above 0.001 also appeared in blood.

In making diagnoses, clinical symptoms, serum thyroxine and TRAb, thyroid ultrasound and orbital computed tomography were all used. Comment on this clonotype: Its antigen is unidentified.

RNA transcripts provided the source from which TCR beta CDR3 regions were amplified. The HTBI primer set served for first-round RT-PCR of the TCR CDR3. Each CDR3 protein gets one entry after TCRdb re-called the multiplex PCR reads with MiXCR. The sample contains a few hundred thousand distinct CDR3 sequences, about 16% of which appear only once. The sequence came from a woman in her forties or fifties with Graves' hyperthyroidism that later progressed to Graves' ophthalmopathy. The sequencing sample was made of blood.

CDR3 loop: CATSDTTSGRGDTQYF. In nucleotides, the CDR3 is TGTGCCACCAGTGATACGACTAGCGGGAGGGGAGATACGCAGTATTTT. V and J are TRBV24-1 and TRBJ2-3; 14 bases map to TRBD2. The germline CDR1 and CDR2 sequences are KGHDR and SFDVKD. V dropped 3 bases and J dropped 5; count of bases not matched to a gene: 3. The length of the CDR3 is 16 residues.